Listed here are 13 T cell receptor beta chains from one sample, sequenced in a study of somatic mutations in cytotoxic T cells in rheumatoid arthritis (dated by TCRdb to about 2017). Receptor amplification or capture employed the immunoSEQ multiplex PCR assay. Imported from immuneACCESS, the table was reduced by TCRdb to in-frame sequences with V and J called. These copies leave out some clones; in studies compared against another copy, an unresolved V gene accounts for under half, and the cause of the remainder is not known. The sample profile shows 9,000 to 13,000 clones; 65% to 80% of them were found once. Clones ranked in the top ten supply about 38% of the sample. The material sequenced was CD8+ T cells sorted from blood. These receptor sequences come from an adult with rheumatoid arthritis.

The CDR3 DNA reads as TGTGCCCGTTGGACAGGGTTCGCCAAAAACATTCAGTACTTC. Translation gives CARWTGFAKNIQYF. V gene TRBV19 combines with J gene TRBJ2-4, with TRBD1 identical over 8 bases. V lost 11 bases and J lost 1; bases outside the gene matches: 7. Germline V gives CDR1 LNHDA, CDR2 SQIVND (reference sequence). This CDR3 is 14 amino acids long.

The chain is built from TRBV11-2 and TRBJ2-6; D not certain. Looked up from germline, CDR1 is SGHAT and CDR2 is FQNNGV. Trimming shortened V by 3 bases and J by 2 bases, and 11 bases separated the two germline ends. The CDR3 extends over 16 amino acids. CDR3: CASSLSPNPGANVLTF. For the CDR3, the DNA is TGTGCCAGCAGCTTGAGTCCAAATCCTGGGGCCAACGTCCTGACTTTC. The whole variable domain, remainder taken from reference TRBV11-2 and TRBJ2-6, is EAGVAQSPRYKIIEKRQSVAFWCNPISGHATLYWYQQILGQGPKLLIQFQNNGVVDDSQLPKDRFSAERLKGVDSTLKIQPAKLEDSAVYLCASSLSPNPGANVLTFGAGSRLTVL.

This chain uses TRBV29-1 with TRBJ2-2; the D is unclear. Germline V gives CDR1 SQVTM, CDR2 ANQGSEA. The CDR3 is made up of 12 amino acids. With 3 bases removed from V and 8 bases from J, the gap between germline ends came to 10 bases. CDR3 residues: CSVEWDGGELFF. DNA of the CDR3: TGCAGCGTTGAGTGGGATGGGGGGGAGCTGTTTTTT.

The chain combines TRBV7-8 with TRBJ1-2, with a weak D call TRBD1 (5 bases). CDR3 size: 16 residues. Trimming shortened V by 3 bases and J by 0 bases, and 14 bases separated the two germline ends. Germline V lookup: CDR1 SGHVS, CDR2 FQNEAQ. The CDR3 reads CASSLSVGEANYGYTF. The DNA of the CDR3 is TGTGCCAGCAGCTTGAGTGTGGGGGAAGCTAACTATGGCTACACCTTC.

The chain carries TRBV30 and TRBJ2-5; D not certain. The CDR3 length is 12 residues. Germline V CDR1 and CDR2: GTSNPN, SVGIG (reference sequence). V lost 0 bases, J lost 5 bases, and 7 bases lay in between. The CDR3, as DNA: TGTGCCTGGAGTGTCCAGCTGGAGACCCAGTACTTC. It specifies CAWSVQLETQYF.

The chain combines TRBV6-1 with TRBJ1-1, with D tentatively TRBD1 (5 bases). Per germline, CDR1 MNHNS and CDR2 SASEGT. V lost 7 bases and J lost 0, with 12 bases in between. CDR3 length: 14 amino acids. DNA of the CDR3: TGTGCCAGCAACCGGCCGGGACTGAACACTGAAGCTTTCTTT. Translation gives CASNRPGLNTEAFF.

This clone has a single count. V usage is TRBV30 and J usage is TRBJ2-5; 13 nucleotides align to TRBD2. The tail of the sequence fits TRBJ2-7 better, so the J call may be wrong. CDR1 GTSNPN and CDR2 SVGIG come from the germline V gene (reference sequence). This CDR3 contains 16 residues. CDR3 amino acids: CAWRLFTSGGAYEQYF. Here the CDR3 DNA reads TGTGCCTGGAGGCTATTTACTAGCGGGGGGGCCTACGAGCAGTACTTC.

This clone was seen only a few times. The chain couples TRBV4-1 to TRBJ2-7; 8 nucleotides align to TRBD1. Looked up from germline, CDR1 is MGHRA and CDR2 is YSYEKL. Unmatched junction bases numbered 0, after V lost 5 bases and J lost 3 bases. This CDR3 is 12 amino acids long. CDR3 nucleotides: TGCGCCAGCAGCGGACAGGGCTACGAGCAGTACTTC. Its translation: CASSGQGYEQYF.

The CDR3 DNA is TGTGCCAGCAGCGTAGACGGGGGCAGTACAGATACGCAGTATTTT. The encoded protein is CASSVDGGSTDTQYF. The V call is TRBV9, the J call TRBJ2-3, with D perhaps given as TRBD1 or TRBD2 (6 bases each). Germline CDR1 and CDR2: SGDLS and YYNGEE. V lost 0 bases, J lost 3 bases, and 11 bases lay in between. The CDR3 covers 15 residues.

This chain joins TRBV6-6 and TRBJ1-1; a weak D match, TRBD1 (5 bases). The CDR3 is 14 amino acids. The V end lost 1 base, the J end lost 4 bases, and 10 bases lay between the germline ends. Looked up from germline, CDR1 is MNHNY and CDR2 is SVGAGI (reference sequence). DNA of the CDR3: TGTGCCAGCAGTTACTTGGGGGGGTTCACTGAAGCTTTCTTT. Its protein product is CASSYLGGFTEAFF.

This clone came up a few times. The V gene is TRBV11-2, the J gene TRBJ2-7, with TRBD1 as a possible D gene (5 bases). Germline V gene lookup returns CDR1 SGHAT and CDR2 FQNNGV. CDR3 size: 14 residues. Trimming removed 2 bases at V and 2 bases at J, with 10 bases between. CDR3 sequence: CASSLQGSPYEQYF. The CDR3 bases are TGTGCCAGCAGCTTACAGGGAAGCCCCTACGAGCAGTACTTC.

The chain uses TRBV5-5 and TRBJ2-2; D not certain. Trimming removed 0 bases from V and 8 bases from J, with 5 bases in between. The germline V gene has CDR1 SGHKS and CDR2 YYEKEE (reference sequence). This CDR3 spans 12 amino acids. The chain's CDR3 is CASSLAGGELFF. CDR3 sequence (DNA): TGTGCCAGCAGCTTGGCCGGAGGGGAGCTGTTTTTT.

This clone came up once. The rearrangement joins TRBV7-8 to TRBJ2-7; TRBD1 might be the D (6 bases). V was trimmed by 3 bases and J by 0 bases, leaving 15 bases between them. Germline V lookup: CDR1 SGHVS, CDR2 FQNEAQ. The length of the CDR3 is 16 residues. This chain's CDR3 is CASSLGDRLFSYEQYF. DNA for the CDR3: TGTGCCAGCAGCTTGGGAGACAGGTTATTCTCCTACGAGCAGTACTTC.